This T cell receptor (beta chain) stems from a study of cytomegalovirus exposure and HLA in healthy donors. Worth noting for this clone: Its target is not known.

The data were produced by immunoSEQ multiplex PCR, yet TCRdb's version contains in-frame clones alone and is incomplete. The table records 110,000 to 150,000 clones, roughly 90% of them present only once. Study-wide results and limits: According to a later analysis, TCR clusters from the first cohort tended to co-occur in the roughly 110 validation repertoires. As confirmed in vitro, a few CMV-associated chains were specific for CMV antigens.

Unmatched junction bases numbered 12, after V lost 6 bases and J lost 0 bases. Germline-derived CDR1 and CDR2 are MDHEN and SYDVKM. This CDR3 has 18 residues. The source material was PBMCs. The chain combines TRBV28 with TRBJ2-3; 10 nucleotides match TRBD2. The clonotype comes from a man aged 18 to 30 in good health and CMV-seronegative. This chain's CDR3 is CASRPRTSGSSSTDTQYF. The DNA for the CDR3 is TGTGCCAGCAGACCACGGACTAGCGGAAGTTCTAGCACAGATACGCAGTATTTT.